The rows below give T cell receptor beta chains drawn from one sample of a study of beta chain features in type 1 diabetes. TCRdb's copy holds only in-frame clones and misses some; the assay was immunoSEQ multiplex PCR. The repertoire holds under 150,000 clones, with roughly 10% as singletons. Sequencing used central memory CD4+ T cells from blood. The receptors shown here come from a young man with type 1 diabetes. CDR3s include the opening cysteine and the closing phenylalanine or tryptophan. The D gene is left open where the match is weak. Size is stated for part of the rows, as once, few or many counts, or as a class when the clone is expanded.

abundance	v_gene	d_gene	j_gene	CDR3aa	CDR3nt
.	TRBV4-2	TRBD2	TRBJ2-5	CASSQLGTSIQETQYF	TGTGCCAGCAGCCAACTTGGGACTAGTATTCAAGAGACCCAGTACTTC
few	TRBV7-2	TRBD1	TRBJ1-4	CASSFSGTGDEKLFF	TGTGCCAGCAGCTTCTCCGGGACAGGGGATGAAAAACTGTTTTTT
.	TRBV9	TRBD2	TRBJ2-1	CASSVATSGGFYEQFF	TGTGCCAGCAGCGTAGCTACCAGCGGGGGTTTCTATGAGCAGTTCTTC
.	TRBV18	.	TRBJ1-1	CASSPIQGRDTEAFF	TGTGCCAGCTCACCTATACAGGGTCGGGACACTGAAGCTTTCTTT
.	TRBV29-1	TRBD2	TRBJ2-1	CSVDLRGAYNEQFF	TGCAGCGTTGACTTGCGGGGGGCCTACAATGAGCAGTTCTTC
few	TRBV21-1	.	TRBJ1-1	CASSIEQGDPNTEAFF	TGTGCCAGCAGCATTGAACAGGGAGACCCGAACACTGAAGCTTTCTTT
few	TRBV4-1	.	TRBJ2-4	CASSQDVRGKNIQYF	TGCGCCAGCAGCCAAGATGTTAGGGGAAAAAACATTCAGTACTTC
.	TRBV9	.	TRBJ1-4	CASSAGHGDEKLFF	TGTGCCAGCAGCGCTGGACACGGCGATGAAAAACTGTTTTTT
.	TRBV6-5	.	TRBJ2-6	CASRGLSGANVLTF	TGTGCCAGCAGGGGCCTCTCTGGGGCCAACGTCCTGACTTTC
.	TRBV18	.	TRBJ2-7	CASSPAGAYYEQYF	TGTGCCAGCTCACCAGCGGGGGCCTACTACGAGCAGTACTTC
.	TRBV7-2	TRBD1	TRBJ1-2	CASSPRGQDNYGYTF	TGTGCCAGCAGCCCTCGTGGACAGGACAACTATGGCTACACCTTC
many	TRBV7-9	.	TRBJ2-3	CASSFRDSTDTQYF	TGTGCCAGCAGCTTTCGGGATAGCACAGATACGCAGTATTTT
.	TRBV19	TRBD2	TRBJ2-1	CASSIWASGGPIEQFF	TGTGCCAGTAGTATTTGGGCCAGCGGGGGGCCAATTGAGCAGTTCTTC
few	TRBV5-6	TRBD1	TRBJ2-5	CASNPGQQETQYF	TGTGCCAGCAACCCGGGACAGCAAGAGACCCAGTACTTC
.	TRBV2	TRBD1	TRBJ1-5	CASSRQGGDQPQHF	TGTGCCAGCAGTAGACAGGGGGGTGATCAGCCCCAGCATTTT
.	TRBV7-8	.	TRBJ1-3	CASSPLGGRNTIYF	TGTGCCAGCAGCCCCCTTGGAGGGAGAAACACCATATATTTT
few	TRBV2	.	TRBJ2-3	CASSESGADTQYF	TGTGCCAGCAGTGAATCAGGTGCGGATACGCAGTATTTT
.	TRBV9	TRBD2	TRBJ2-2	CASSDLAGGVGELFF	TGTGCCAGCAGCGATCTAGCGGGGGGGGTCGGGGAGCTGTTTTTT
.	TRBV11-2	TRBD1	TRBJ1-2	CASSLTTGRSGYTF	TGTGCCAGCAGCTTAACGACAGGGAGGAGTGGCTACACCTTC
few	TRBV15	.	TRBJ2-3	CATSGSPQDTQYF	TGTGCCACCAGCGGCTCCCCTCAGGATACGCAGTATTTT
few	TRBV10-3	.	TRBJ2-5	CAISESKAGAKETQYF	TGTGCCATCAGTGAGTCGAAGGCGGGGGCCAAAGAGACCCAGTACTTC
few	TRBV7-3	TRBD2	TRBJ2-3	CASSLMLAGGGDTQYF	TGTGCCAGCAGCTTAATGCTAGCGGGGGGCGGAGATACGCAGTATTTT
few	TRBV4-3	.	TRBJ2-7	CASSQVGGGGRNEQYF	TGCGCCAGCAGCCAAGTAGGAGGGGGAGGGAGAAACGAGCAGTACTTC
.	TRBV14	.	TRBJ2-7	CASSRQAGTYEQYF	TGTGCCAGCAGCCGGCAAGCGGGCACCTACGAGCAGTACTTC
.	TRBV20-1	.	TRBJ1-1	CSARRTEAFF	TGCAGTGCTAGGAGAACTGAAGCTTTCTTT
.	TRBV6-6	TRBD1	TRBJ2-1	CASSYGDSYNEQFF	TGTGCCAGCAGTTACGGGGACAGCTACAATGAGCAGTTCTTC
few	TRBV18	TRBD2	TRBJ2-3	CASSRASGVTDTQYF	TGTGCCAGCTCACGGGCTAGCGGGGTCACAGATACGCAGTATTTT
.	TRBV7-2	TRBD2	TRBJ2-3	CASSTAGTSPDTQYF	TGTGCCAGCAGCACCGCCGGGACTAGCCCAGATACGCAGTATTTT
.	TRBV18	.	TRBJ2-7	CASSPPVRGPFSEQYF	TGTGCCAGCTCACCCCCAGTCCGAGGTCCCTTCAGCGAGCAGTACTTC
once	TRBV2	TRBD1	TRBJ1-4	CASSELTGGREKLFF	TGTGCCAGCAGTGAATTGACAGGGGGCAGAGAAAAACTGTTTTTT
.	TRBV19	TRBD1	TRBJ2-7	CASSRTGGKGYEQYF	TGTGCCAGTAGTAGAACAGGGGGCAAGGGCTACGAGCAGTACTTC
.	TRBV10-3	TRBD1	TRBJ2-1	CAISEDRGYNEQFF	TGTGCCATCAGTGAAGACAGGGGGTATAATGAGCAGTTCTTC
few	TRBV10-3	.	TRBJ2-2	CATTLGQITGELFF	TGTGCCACGACGCTGGGACAAATCACCGGGGAGCTGTTTTTT
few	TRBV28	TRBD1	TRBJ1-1	CASSTARTGAAAFF	TGTGCCAGCAGCACAGCGAGGACAGGGGCGGCAGCTTTCTTT
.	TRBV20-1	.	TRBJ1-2	CSAYQGFYTF	TGCAGTGCTTACCAGGGGTTCTACACCTTC
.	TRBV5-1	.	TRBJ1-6	CASSPQGNSPLHF	TGCGCCAGCAGCCCTCAGGGGAATTCACCCCTCCACTTT
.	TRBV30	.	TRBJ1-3	CAWSVSSGNTIYF	TGTGCCTGGAGTGTCAGCTCTGGAAACACCATATATTTT
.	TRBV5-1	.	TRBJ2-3	CASSSLTDSDTQYF	TGCGCCAGCAGCTCCCTGACAGATTCAGATACGCAGTATTTT
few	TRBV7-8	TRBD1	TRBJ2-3	CASRDRSYTQYF	TGTGCCAGCAGGGACAGGAGTTATACGCAGTATTTT
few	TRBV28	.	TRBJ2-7	CASSFQAYEQYF	TGTGCCAGCAGTTTTCAGGCCTACGAGCAGTACTTC
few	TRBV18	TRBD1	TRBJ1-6	CASSLRGQGDSPLHF	TGTGCCAGCTCCCTCCGTGGACAGGGGGATTCACCCCTCCACTTT
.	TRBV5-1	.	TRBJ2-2	CASSLTGTNTGELFF	TGCGCCAGCAGCTTAACAGGGACCAACACCGGGGAGCTGTTTTTT